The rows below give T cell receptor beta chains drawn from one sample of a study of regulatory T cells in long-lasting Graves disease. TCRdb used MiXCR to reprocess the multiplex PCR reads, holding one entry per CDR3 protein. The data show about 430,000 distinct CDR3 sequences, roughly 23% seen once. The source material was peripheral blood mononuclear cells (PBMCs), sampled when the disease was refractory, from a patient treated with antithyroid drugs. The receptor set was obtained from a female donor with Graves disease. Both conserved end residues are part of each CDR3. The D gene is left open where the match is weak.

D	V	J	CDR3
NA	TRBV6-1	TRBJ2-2	CASGFTGELFF
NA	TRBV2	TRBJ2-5	CASRGAGSGETQYF
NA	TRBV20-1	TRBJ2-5	CSVTGGGVPETQYF
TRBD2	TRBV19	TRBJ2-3	CASRLAGTSSTDTQYF
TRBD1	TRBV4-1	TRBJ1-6	CASSQEGQGESPLHF
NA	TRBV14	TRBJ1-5	CASSQNQGQPQHF
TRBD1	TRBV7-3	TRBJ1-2	CASSLGQGNGYTF
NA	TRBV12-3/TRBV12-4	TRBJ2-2	CASSLWFGEGTGELFF
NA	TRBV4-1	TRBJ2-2	CASSQAMRENTGELFF
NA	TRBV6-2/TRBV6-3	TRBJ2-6	CASSYAVATGANVLTF
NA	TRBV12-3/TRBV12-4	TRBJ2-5	CASSRDRAGGETQYF
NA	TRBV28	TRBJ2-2	CASSPQGEVTGELFF
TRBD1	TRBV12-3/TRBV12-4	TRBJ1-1	CASSLAQGGAAFF
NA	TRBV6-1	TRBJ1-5	CASSAQGGFSNQPQHF
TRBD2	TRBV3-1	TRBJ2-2	CASSLAGGKSAGELFF
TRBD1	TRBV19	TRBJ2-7	CASSMDRDYEQYF
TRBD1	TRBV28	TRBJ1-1	CATTQGAGTEAFF
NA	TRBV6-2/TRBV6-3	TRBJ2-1	CASSYVVAEREYNEQFF
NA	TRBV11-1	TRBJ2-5	CASSLPRHREQETQYF
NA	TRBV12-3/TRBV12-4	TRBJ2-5	CASRNLGGETQYF
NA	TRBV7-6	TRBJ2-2	CASSFSNEVERGHLYTGELFF
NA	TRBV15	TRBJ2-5	CATSSPAAGKETQYF